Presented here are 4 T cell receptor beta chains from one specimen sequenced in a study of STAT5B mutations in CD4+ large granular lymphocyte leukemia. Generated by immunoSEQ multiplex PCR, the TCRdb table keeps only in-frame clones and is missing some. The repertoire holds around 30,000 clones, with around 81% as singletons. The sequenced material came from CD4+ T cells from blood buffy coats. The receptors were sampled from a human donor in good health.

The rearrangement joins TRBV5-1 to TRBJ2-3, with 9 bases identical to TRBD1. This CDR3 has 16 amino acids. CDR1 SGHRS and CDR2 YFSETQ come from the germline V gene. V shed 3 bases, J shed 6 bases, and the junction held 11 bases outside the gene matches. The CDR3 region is CASSSYRDRELDTQYF. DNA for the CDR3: TGCGCCAGCAGCTCCTACCGGGACAGGGAGTTGGATACGCAGTATTTT.

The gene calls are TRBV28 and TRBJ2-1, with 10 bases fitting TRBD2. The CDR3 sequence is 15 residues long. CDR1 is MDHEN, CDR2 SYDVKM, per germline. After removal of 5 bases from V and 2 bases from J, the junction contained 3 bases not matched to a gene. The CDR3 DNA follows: TGTGCCAGCAGTCCTACTAGCGGGGCCTACAATGAGCAGTTCTTC. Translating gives CASSPTSGAYNEQFF.

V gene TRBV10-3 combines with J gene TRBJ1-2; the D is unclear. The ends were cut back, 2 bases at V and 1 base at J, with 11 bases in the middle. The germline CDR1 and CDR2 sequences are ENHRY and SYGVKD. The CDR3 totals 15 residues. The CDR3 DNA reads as TGTGCCATCAGTGAGGGGCACGGAATTAACTATGGCTACACCTTC. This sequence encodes CAISEGHGINYGYTF.

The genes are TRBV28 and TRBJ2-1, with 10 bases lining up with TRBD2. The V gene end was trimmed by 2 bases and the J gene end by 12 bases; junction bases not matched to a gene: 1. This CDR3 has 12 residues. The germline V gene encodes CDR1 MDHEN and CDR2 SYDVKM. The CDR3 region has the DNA TGTGCCAGCAGTTTACAGCGGGAGGGGCAGTTCTTC. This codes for CASSLQREGQFF.